The 22 T cell receptor beta chains below all came from one sample that was sequenced in a study of T cells after yellow fever vaccination. TCRdb used MiXCR to reprocess the 5' RACE reads, holding one entry per CDR3 protein. The sample records about 350,000 distinct CDR3 sequences, 7% to 9% being singletons. The starting material was PBMCs, obtained approximately 40 days after the first yellow fever vaccination. Receptor source: a man between 18 and 35 years old who received the YFV17D yellow fever vaccine.

This clonotype was observed a few times. CDR3 DNA: TGTGCCACCCCGACACACGTACGGATTGCTGAGCAGTTCTTC. Its translation: CATPTHVRIAEQFF. This chain links TRBV27 with TRBJ2-1; D remains ambiguous. The CDR3 runs to 14 residues. Germline values: CDR1 MNHEY, CDR2 SMNVEV (reference sequence). Trimming took 10 bases from V and 9 from J, leaving 22 bases between them.

The rearrangement joins TRBV4-1 to TRBJ2-1, with TRBD1 matching over 12 bases. The germline V gene has CDR1 MGHRA and CDR2 YSYEKL. V shed 1 base, J shed 9 bases, and the junction held 4 bases outside the gene matches. The CDR3 runs to 15 residues. The CDR3, as DNA: TGCGCCAGCAGCCAAGGGGACAGGGGGCGCATTGAGCAGTTCTTC. It yields the protein CASSQGDRGRIEQFF.

This clonotype came up a few times. The chain recombines TRBV11-2 with TRBJ2-7; D uncertain. In germline, CDR1 is SGHAT, CDR2 FQNNGV. The ends were cut back, 0 bases at V and 7 bases at J, with 16 bases in the middle. The CDR3 runs to 15 residues. CDR3 region: CASSLDPRSNGEQYV. The CDR3 bases are TGTGCCAGCAGCTTAGATCCCCGCTCCAACGGGGAGCAGTACGTC.

The chain combines TRBV12-3 or TRBV12-4 with TRBJ2-6; D may be TRBD2 (5 bases). The CDR3 length is 16 residues. The V gene lost 4 bases and the J gene lost 2 bases, with 12 bases spanning the gap. CDR3 DNA: TGTGCCAGCAGTTCCCCGGGGTCCACTGGGGCCAACGTCCTGACTTTC. Its protein product is CASSSPGSTGANVLTF.

This clonotype was seen more than once but under ten times. The chain uses TRBV18 and TRBJ2-6; the D is unclear. The V end was cut by 1 base, the J end by 0 bases, with 7 bases between. CDR1 and CDR2 from the germline V gene are KGHSH and LQKENI. CDR3 length: 16 amino acids. CDR3 bases: TGTGCCAGCTCACCACTACAGCCCTCTGGGGCCAACGTCCTGACTTTC. Its protein product is CASSPLQPSGANVLTF.

J is TRBJ1-4 and V is TRBV7-2, with a tentative D call TRBD1 (5 bases). The CDR3 is 15 residues long. Between the trimmed V and J ends, which lost 0 bases and 8 bases, there was a span of 13 bases. Looked up from germline, CDR1 is SGHTA and CDR2 is FQGNSA. CDR3: CASSLAGREGEKLFF. CDR3 sequence (DNA): TGTGCCAGCAGCTTAGCTGGCAGGGAGGGCGAAAAACTGTTTTTT.

This clonotype has just one count. The J gene is TRBJ2-3, the V gene TRBV5-5; D unclear. Germline V gene sequence: CDR1 SGHKS, CDR2 YYEKEE (reference sequence). Trimming took off 2 bases at V and 3 bases at J, with 10 bases between the two ends. The CDR3 spans 14 residues. CDR3 sequence: CASSFSFVTDTQYF. The CDR3 nucleotides are TGTGCCAGCAGCTTTTCATTCGTAACAGATACGCAGTATTTT.

At least ten counts were recorded for this clonotype. This chain uses TRBV11-2 with TRBJ1-1, with D tentatively TRBD1 (5 bases). The germline V gene encodes CDR1 SGHAT and CDR2 FQNNGV. Trimming removed 6 bases at V and 3 bases at J, with 11 bases between. The CDR3 consists of 13 residues. CDR3 coding DNA: TGTGCCAGCAGTTTTGGGGGGTACACTGAAGCTTTCTTT. It specifies CASSFGGYTEAFF.

V and J are TRBV19 and TRBJ2-1, with D unclear. Trimming removed 8 bases at V and 6 bases at J, with 17 bases between. The CDR3 contains 14 residues. Per the germline V gene, CDR1 is LNHDA and CDR2 is SQIVND (reference sequence). Here the CDR3 reads CASSVASRANEQFF. For the CDR3, the DNA is TGTGCCAGTTCGGTCGCGTCTAGGGCCAATGAGCAGTTCTTC.

The table lists this clonotype with many counts. The chain employs TRBV5-5 and TRBJ2-3, with D possibly matching TRBD1 (6 bases). Trimming removed 0 bases at V and 0 bases at J, with 8 bases between. The CDR3 is 15 residues long. CDR1 and CDR2 from the germline V gene are SGHKS and YYEKEE (reference sequence). CDR3 nucleotide sequence: TGTGCCAGCAGCTTGGGCGGACAGAGCACAGATACGCAGTATTTT. This gives the protein CASSLGGQSTDTQYF.

This clonotype was detected only a few times. V is TRBV11-2 and J is TRBJ1-2; 12 nucleotides match TRBD1. Trimming removed 5 bases from V and 8 bases from J; junction bases left unmatched: 9. Germline V gene data show CDR1 as SGHAT and CDR2 as FQNNGV. The CDR3 totals 15 residues. The CDR3 loop is CASSRPGQGARGYTF. The CDR3 nucleotides read TGTGCCAGCAGCCGACCGGGACAGGGGGCGCGGGGCTACACCTTC.

This clonotype was seen more than once but under ten times. This chain links TRBV4-2 with TRBJ1-2; no reliable D call. The CDR3 length is 11 residues. Germline assignment: CDR1 LGHNA and CDR2 YNFKEQ. The V gene lost 0 bases and the J gene lost 10 bases, with 6 bases spanning the gap. The DNA of the CDR3 is TGTGCCAGCAGCCAAGATCTTTCCTACACCTTC. Residues: CASSQDLSYTF.

This chain connects TRBV7-2 to TRBJ1-5; D uncertain. There are 17 residues in the CDR3. V gave up 2 bases and J gave up 0 bases, with 14 bases separating them. Germline lookup yields CDR1 SGHTA and CDR2 FQGNSA. The CDR3 DNA is TGTGCCAGCAGCTTAAACAGTCTCGGCAATAGCAATCAGCCCCAGCATTTT. Translation gives CASSLNSLGNSNQPQHF.

This clonotype has only a few counts. This sequence joins TRBV18 and TRBJ1-1; the D gene is possibly TRBD1 (5 bases). The germline gives CDR1 KGHSH, CDR2 LQKENI. The V end lost 3 bases, the J end lost 3 bases, and 11 bases lay between the germline ends. This CDR3 spans 14 amino acids. CDR3 nucleotides: TGTGCCAGCTCACCCTGGGACTCCGACACTGAAGCTTTCTTT. It translates to CASSPWDSDTEAFF.

This clonotype was observed a handful of times. CDR3 loop: CASSLDAGWKLWGTEAFF. The CDR3 DNA is TGTGCCAGCAGCTTGGACGCGGGGTGGAAACTCTGGGGCACTGAAGCTTTCTTT. V gene TRBV5-5 combines with J gene TRBJ1-1; unclear D gene. There are 18 residues in the CDR3. CDR1 and CDR2 (germline): SGHKS, YYEKEE (reference sequence). The ends were cut back, 0 bases at V and 4 bases at J, with 22 bases in the middle.

This clonotype was counted only a few times. This rearrangement joins TRBV7-9 to TRBJ2-3; 8 bases line up with TRBD2. Germline V gene data show CDR1 as SEHNR and CDR2 as FQNEAQ (reference sequence). Losses at the gene ends were 6 bases for V and 2 bases for J; bases not matched to a gene: 7. This CDR3 spans 15 amino acids. Here the CDR3 DNA reads TGTGCCAGCAGGATAGCGGGATCCTACACAGATACGCAGTATTTT. Protein product: CASRIAGSYTDTQYF.

The rearrangement joins TRBV5-1 to TRBJ2-7; D remains ambiguous. The ends were cut back, 8 bases at V and 3 bases at J, with 12 bases in the middle. Germline V gene lookup returns CDR1 SGHRS and CDR2 YFSETQ. The CDR3 spans 12 residues. CDR3 DNA sequence: TGCGCCAGTCTAAGTCAACGCTACGAGCAGTACTTC. Translating gives CASLSQRYEQYF.

This clonotype has just a few counts. The rearrangement links TRBV2 to TRBJ2-3; D may be TRBD1 or TRBD2 (5 bases each). Germline CDR1 reads SNHLY; CDR2 reads FYNNEI. V was shortened by 4 bases and J by 3 bases, with 14 bases between the two germline ends. The CDR3 covers 15 residues. The CDR3: CASSGLVGPTDTQYF. CDR3 DNA: TGTGCCAGCAGTGGACTTGTGGGACCTACAGATACGCAGTATTTT.

In its sample, this clonotype was seen a few times. The rearrangement links TRBV28 to TRBJ1-2, with unresolved D. From germline, CDR1 is MDHEN and CDR2 SYDVKM. Trimming stripped 2 bases from V and 1 base from J, with 8 bases between. This CDR3 has 14 residues. Written as DNA, the CDR3 is TGTGCCAGCAGTTTAAGGCAGGTTAACTATGGCTACACCTTC. Its protein is CASSLRQVNYGYTF.

The rearrangement joins TRBV7-8 to TRBJ2-3; TRBD1 aligns across 7 bases. Per the germline V gene, CDR1 is SGHVS and CDR2 is FQNEAQ. The CDR3 length is 15 residues. V gave up 5 bases and J gave up 4 bases; unmatched junction bases: 9. CDR3 sequence: CASSLDRVGADTQYF. The CDR3, as DNA: TGTGCCAGCAGCCTAGACAGGGTTGGGGCAGATACGCAGTATTTT.

This chain connects TRBV19 to TRBJ1-2; D unresolved. This CDR3 has 11 residues. The germline V gene has CDR1 LNHDA and CDR2 SQIVND (reference sequence). Deletions cut 7 bases from V and 5 bases from J, with 8 bases between. The CDR3 DNA is TGTGCCAGTATGGGTTATTATGGCTACACCTTC. As protein: CASMGYYGYTF.

The chain links TRBV6-1 to TRBJ1-1, with TRBD1 matching 7 bases. This CDR3 region has 14 residues. In germline, CDR1 is MNHNS, CDR2 SASEGT. The junction had 9 bases not matched to a gene; V was cut back by 6 bases and J by 5 bases. CDR3 in DNA: TGTGCCAGCAGCGGACAGACAGGGCGGACTGAAGCTTTCTTT. Amino acids: CASSGQTGRTEAFF.